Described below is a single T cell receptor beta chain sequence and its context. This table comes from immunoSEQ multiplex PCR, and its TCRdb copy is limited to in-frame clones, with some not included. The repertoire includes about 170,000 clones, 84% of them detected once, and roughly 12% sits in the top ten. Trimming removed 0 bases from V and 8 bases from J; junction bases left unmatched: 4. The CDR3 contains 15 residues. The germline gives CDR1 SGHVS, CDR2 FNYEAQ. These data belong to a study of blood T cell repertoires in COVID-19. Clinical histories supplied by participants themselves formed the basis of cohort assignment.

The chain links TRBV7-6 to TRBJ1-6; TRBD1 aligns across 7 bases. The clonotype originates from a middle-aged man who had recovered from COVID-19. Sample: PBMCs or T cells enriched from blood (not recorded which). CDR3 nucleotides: TGTGCCAGCAGCTTAGCGTACAGGGGAGATTCACCCCTCCACTTT. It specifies CASSLAYRGDSPLHF. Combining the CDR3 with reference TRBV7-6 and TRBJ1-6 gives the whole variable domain GAGVSQSPRYKVTKRGQDVALRCDPISGHVSLYWYRQALGQGPEFLTYFNYEAQQDKSGLPNDRFSAERPEGSISTLTIQRTEQRDSAMYRCASSLAYRGDSPLHFGNGTRLTVT.